These 26 T cell receptor beta chains originate from one sample sequenced in a study of T cell responses to AZD1222 COVID-19 vaccine. Sequencing was performed with immunoSEQ multiplex PCR; in TCRdb, only in-frame clones are kept and a portion is missing. Of about 150,000 clones in the sample, more than 85% were seen once. The sample here was peripheral blood, taken after recovery from COVID-19. The receptor source for this set is an adult who had recovered from COVID-19.

The chain recombines TRBV30 with TRBJ1-6; possible D gene TRBD1, 6 bases. With 6 bases removed from V and 0 bases from J, the gap between germline ends came to 9 bases. CDR3 length: 14 amino acids. Germline lookup yields CDR1 GTSNPN and CDR2 SVGIG (reference sequence). The chain's CDR3 is CACQDSSYNSPLHF. CDR3 nucleotide sequence: TGTGCCTGCCAGGACAGCTCCTATAATTCACCCCTCCACTTT. Filled out from reference TRBV30 and TRBJ1-6, the complete variable domain reads SQTIHQWPATLVQPVGSPLSLECTVEGTSNPNLYWYRQAAGRGLQLLFYSVGIGQISSEVPQNLSASRPQDRQFILSSKKLLLSDSGFYLCACQDSSYNSPLHFGNGTRLTVT.

The chain employs TRBV18 and TRBJ1-2; 12 bases are shared with TRBD1. V shed 5 bases, J shed 7 bases, and the junction held 11 bases outside the gene matches. CDR1 and CDR2 from the germline V gene are KGHSH and LQKENI. CDR3 length equals 16 residues. As DNA, the CDR3 is TGTGCCAGCTCAACAGGAGGGACAGGGGGCTTTTTTGGCTACACCTTC. Protein sequence: CASSTGGTGGFFGYTF.

J is TRBJ2-2 and V is TRBV5-6, with D hard to call. V was clipped by 0 bases and J by 3 bases, with 9 bases between them. There are 15 residues in the CDR3. Germline assignment: CDR1 SGHDT and CDR2 YYEEEE. CDR3 sequence reads: CASSLGQTYTGELFF. The CDR3 region has the DNA TGTGCCAGCAGCTTGGGGCAGACCTACACCGGGGAGCTGTTTTTT.

As to this clone: The junction and the germline gene differ at one end; a read error may be behind it. The gene calls are TRBV7-7 and TRBJ2-5; 8 nucleotides align to TRBD1. This CDR3 region has 15 residues. From germline, CDR1 is SSHAT and CDR2 FNYEAQ (reference sequence). CDR3 in amino acids: CASSLAGQGQETQYF. The DNA for the CDR3 is TGTGCTAGCAGCTTAGCTGGACAGGGCCAAGAGACCCAGTACTTC.

This chain connects TRBV9 to TRBJ1-5; D gene unclear. Germline CDR1 reads SGDLS; CDR2 reads YYNGEE. This CDR3 comprises 15 residues. Trimming took 3 bases from V and 0 from J, leaving 10 bases between them. The CDR3 loop is CASSGTAYSNQPQHF. The CDR3 coding sequence is TGTGCCAGCAGCGGGACGGCTTATAGCAATCAGCCCCAGCATTTT.

The rearrangement joins TRBV7-2 to TRBJ1-6; 9 positions match TRBD1. This CDR3 spans 15 amino acids. V gave up 3 bases and J gave up 7 bases; unmatched junction bases: 4. Germline-derived CDR1 and CDR2 are SGHTA and FQGNSA. CDR3 DNA sequence: TGTGCCAGCAGCTTCCCAACAGGGGGCAATTCACCCCTCCACTTT. Protein product: CASSFPTGGNSPLHF.

The chain has TRBV6-5 and TRBJ2-6; TRBD1 agrees at 7 bases. V lost 6 bases and J lost 2; bases outside the gene matches: 4. This CDR3 has 15 residues. The germline gives CDR1 MNHEY, CDR2 SVGAGI. Here the CDR3 DNA reads TGTGCCAGCAGACCTGGGACAGCTGGGGCCAACGTCCTGACTTTC. Translated: CASRPGTAGANVLTF.

This clone was seen a few times. V usage is TRBV5-5 and J usage is TRBJ2-3; 12 bases map to TRBD2. V lost 1 base and J lost 1; bases outside the gene matches: 7. The CDR3 has 18 amino acids. Germline CDR1 reads SGHKS; CDR2 reads YYEKEE (reference sequence). CDR3 sequence reads: CASSLKRASGGGTDTQYF. Written as DNA, the CDR3 is TGTGCCAGCAGCTTGAAGAGGGCTAGCGGGGGGGGCACAGATACGCAGTATTTT. Full variable domain (outside the CDR3, taken from reference TRBV5-5 and TRBJ2-3): DAGVTQSPTHLIKTRGQQVTLRCSPISGHKSVSWYQQVLGQGPQFIFQYYEKEERGRGNFPDRFSARQFPNYSSELNVNALLLGDSALYLCASSLKRASGGGTDTQYFGPGTRLTVL.

J is TRBJ2-2 and V is TRBV6-6; D may be TRBD1 or TRBD2 (5 bases each). Germline V gene sequence: CDR1 MNHNY, CDR2 SVGAGI (reference sequence). With 2 bases removed from V and 6 bases from J, the gap between germline ends came to 7 bases. The CDR3 contains 13 residues. The CDR3 DNA is TGTGCCAGCAGTTACGGGGGATCCGGGGAGCTGTTTTTT. This sequence encodes CASSYGGSGELFF.

V usage is TRBV6-2 or TRBV6-3 and J usage is TRBJ2-7, with D tentatively TRBD1 (6 bases). The CDR3 consists of 13 residues. Trimming pared 2 bases from V and 3 bases from J, leaving 8 bases between. Germline V CDR1 and CDR2: MNHEY, SVGEGT. In DNA, the CDR3 is TGTGCCAGCAGTTACGGCAGGGGCTACGAGCAGTACTTC. Protein: CASSYGRGYEQYF.

The chain employs TRBV11-2 and TRBJ1-1, with 9 nucleotides matching TRBD1. CDR1 is SGHAT and CDR2 is FQNNGV in the germline V gene. The CDR3 is made up of 14 amino acids. The junction had 4 bases not matched to a gene; V was cut back by 5 bases and J by 3 bases. CDR3 bases: TGTGCCAGCAGCCCTGACAGGGGGGACACTGAAGCTTTCTTT. Protein: CASSPDRGDTEAFF.

The chain has TRBV10-3 and TRBJ1-5; D is perhaps TRBD1 (5 bases). Germline V CDR1 and CDR2: ENHRY, SYGVKD. V was cut by 6 bases and J by 5 bases, with 14 bases left in between. The CDR3 sequence is 14 residues long. The CDR3 protein is CAISVARADQPQHF. The DNA for the CDR3 is TGTGCCATCAGCGTCGCCAGGGCCGATCAGCCCCAGCATTTT.

This sequence joins TRBV27 and TRBJ1-2; D possibly corresponds to TRBD1 (6 bases). Trimming stripped 8 bases from V and 6 bases from J, with 16 bases between. The CDR3 runs 13 residues. Germline-derived CDR1 and CDR2 are MNHEY and SMNVEV (reference sequence). The CDR3 reads CASAEDRRNGYTF. As DNA, the CDR3 is TGTGCCAGCGCCGAGGACAGAAGAAATGGCTACACCTTC.

In its sample, this clone was seen a few times. V gene TRBV9 combines with J gene TRBJ1-2, with D unresolved. CDR1 is SGDLS and CDR2 is YYNGEE in the germline V gene. The CDR3 length is 13 residues. V lost 2 bases, J lost 8 bases, and 13 bases lay in between. CDR3: CASSVVGRGGYTF. Here the CDR3 DNA reads TGTGCCAGCAGCGTTGTAGGGCGTGGAGGCTACACCTTC.

The rearrangement links TRBV19 to TRBJ1-1; TRBD1 agrees at 9 bases. Germline-derived CDR1 and CDR2 are LNHDA and SQIVND (reference sequence). The CDR3 totals 15 residues. V lost 5 bases to trimming and J lost 5 bases; unmatched junction nucleotides: 9. This CDR3 reads CASSVWGDRVTEAFF. The CDR3 coding sequence is TGTGCCAGTAGTGTTTGGGGGGACAGGGTTACTGAAGCTTTCTTT.

This clone appeared once. The J gene is TRBJ1-5, the V gene TRBV5-1; D gene unclear. CDR3 length: 13 amino acids. V lost 0 bases and J 7 bases, leaving 8 bases between the germline ends. Looked up from germline, CDR1 is SGHRS and CDR2 is YFSETQ. The CDR3, as DNA: TGCGCCAGCAGCTTGGTGAGAGGGCAGCCCCAGCATTTT. It encodes CASSLVRGQPQHF.

The chain combines TRBV4-1 with TRBJ2-2, with 9 nucleotides matching TRBD1. The J segment lost 3 bases and the V segment lost 1 base, leaving 3 bases of the junction unmatched. The CDR3 sequence is 16 residues long. Germline-derived CDR1 and CDR2 are MGHRA and YSYEKL. CDR3: CASSQVWTGDTGELFF. CDR3 bases: TGCGCCAGCAGCCAAGTCTGGACAGGGGACACCGGGGAGCTGTTTTTT.

The gene calls are TRBV5-1 and TRBJ1-6, with D possibly TRBD1 on 5 matching bases. The CDR3 consists of 15 residues. The germline V gene encodes CDR1 SGHRS and CDR2 YFSETQ. V lost 1 base to trimming and J lost 7 bases, with 12 bases between them. The DNA of the CDR3 is TGCGCCAGCAGCTTGTTGGGGACCCCCAATTCACCCCTCCACTTT. Amino acids: CASSLLGTPNSPLHF.

The chain recombines TRBV5-6 with TRBJ1-2; D call uncertain. Germline V gene data show CDR1 as SGHDT and CDR2 as YYEEEE. The CDR3 runs 15 residues. Between the trimmed V and J ends, which lost 0 bases and 3 bases, there was a span of 12 bases. CDR3 DNA sequence: TGTGCCAGCAGCTTGGGGCCAGAAAACTACTATGGCTACACCTTC. Protein product: CASSLGPENYYGYTF.

The chain has TRBV20-1 and TRBJ1-1, with D perhaps matching TRBD1 (5 bases). Deletions cut 7 bases from V and 1 base from J, with 7 bases between. Germline loops: CDR1 DFQATT, CDR2 SNEGSKA (reference sequence). CDR3 size: 11 residues. CDR3 residues: CSERGNTEAFF. As DNA, the CDR3 is TGCAGTGAAAGGGGGAACACTGAAGCTTTCTTT.

The chain carries TRBV9 and TRBJ1-1; no reliable D call. The CDR3 spans 14 residues. The V gene's germline CDR1 is SGDLS and CDR2 YYNGEE. V lost 3 bases and J 0 bases, leaving 9 bases between the germline ends. The CDR3 region is CASSGASLNTEAFF. The CDR3 DNA reads as TGTGCCAGCAGCGGGGCCAGCTTGAACACTGAAGCTTTCTTT.

The V gene is TRBV6-5, the J gene TRBJ1-2; 11 positions match TRBD1. V lost 7 bases, J lost 8 bases, and 9 bases stayed unmatched. The CDR3 is 14 amino acids. Germline CDR1 and CDR2: MNHEY and SVGAGI. In DNA form, the CDR3 reads TGTGCCAGCATCACCGGACAGGGGGCGGAGGGCTACACCTTC. Translated: CASITGQGAEGYTF.

The gene calls are TRBV19 and TRBJ1-3, with D uncertain. Per germline, CDR1 LNHDA and CDR2 SQIVND (reference sequence). The CDR3 is 15 amino acids. The V gene lost 5 bases and the J gene lost 0 bases, with 11 bases spanning the gap. CDR3: CASSGRFLSGNTIYF. The CDR3 DNA reads TGTGCCAGTAGTGGACGGTTTCTCTCTGGAAACACCATATATTTT.

The CDR3 nucleotides are TGTGCCAGCAGACCCGGACAGGACGATGGCTACACCTTC. Its protein product is CASRPGQDDGYTF. The chain employs TRBV28 and TRBJ1-2; TRBD1 matches 7 bases. This CDR3 spans 13 amino acids. CDR1 and CDR2 (germline): MDHEN, SYDVKM. V lost 6 bases and J lost 6; bases outside the gene matches: 7.

The chain is built from TRBV20-1 and TRBJ2-1, with TRBD2 matching over 10 bases. This CDR3 has 16 residues. The germline CDR1 and CDR2 sequences are DFQATT and SNEGSKA (reference sequence). With V trimmed by 3 bases and J by 0 bases, 5 bases remained unmatched. The CDR3 sequence: CSASSASGSSYNEQFF. As DNA, the CDR3 is TGCAGTGCTAGTTCGGCTAGCGGGAGCTCCTACAATGAGCAGTTCTTC.

This clone was seen just once. The chain carries TRBV7-2 and TRBJ1-5; 10 positions agree with TRBD1. Germline CDR1 reads SGHTA; CDR2 reads FQGNSA. Unmatched junction bases numbered 7, after V lost 5 bases and J lost 6 bases. This CDR3 has 15 residues. CDR3 coding DNA: TGTGCCAGCAGCCCGGGACAGGGGCCGAGTCAGCCCCAGCATTTT. It translates to CASSPGQGPSQPQHF. Drawing the rest from reference TRBV7-2 and TRBJ1-5, the complete variable domain is GAGVSQSPSNKVTEKGKDVELRCDPISGHTALYWYRQSLGQGLEFLIYFQGNSAPDKSGLPSDRFSAERTGGSVSTLTIQRTQQEDSAVYLCASSPGQGPSQPQHFGDGTRLSIL.